This T cell receptor (beta chain) was identified during a study of CD8 T cells in ankylosing spondylitis. Study results and caveats: There was a TCR beta motif, made of several highly homologous variants, that appeared characteristic of ankylosing spondylitis blood. As reported, disease-linked clones showed significant enrichment in matched ankylosing spondylitis synovial fluid.

Losses at the gene ends were 8 bases for V and 6 bases for J; bases not matched to a gene: 4. The CDR3 length is 13 residues. The germline CDR1 and CDR2 sequences are SEHNR and FQNEAQ (reference sequence). TCRdb reanalysed the 5' RACE reads using MiXCR and keeps one entry per CDR3 protein. The sample yields about 140,000 distinct CDR3 sequences, approximately 32% seen once. As regards this clonotype: Its specificity is unknown.

The sequence was obtained from a male donor with ankylosing spondylitis. The V call is TRBV7-9, the J call TRBJ2-1, with 10 positions matching TRBD2. The source material was synovial fluid, either unsorted or a sorted T cell fraction (not recorded which). CDR3 region: CASGLAGANEQFF. CDR3 sequence (DNA): TGTGCCAGCGGGCTAGCGGGAGCCAATGAGCAGTTCTTC.